This TCR beta chain was sequenced during a study of blood T cell repertoires in COVID-19. Overall study context: Collection of acute and convalescent COVID-19 samples took place in the United States, Italy and Spain.

Per the study methods: Estimation of nucleated cell counts was performed using reference gene primer amplification. Method: immunoSEQ multiplex PCR; TCRdb's copy keeps in-frame clones and lacks some. Clone size and V and J calls were adopted from that table, with D and trimming inferred from the DNA. This sample has about 190,000 clones; approximately 84% occur once, and the top ten carry 2.5% to 3.5%. Everyone who took part was roughly 18 to 89 years old, and they came from about two dozen US areas. Recovery meant two consecutive negative NP/OP PCR tests, professional clearance, or resolved symptoms. The sequence came from a woman in her twenties or thirties who had recovered from COVID-19. Sequenced material: PBMCs or T cells enriched from blood (not recorded which).

The CDR3 protein is CASGKGQETQYF. The CDR3 DNA reads TGTGCCAGCGGGAAGGGGCAAGAGACCCAGTACTTC. The rearrangement links TRBV2 to TRBJ2-5, with a weak D call TRBD1 (5 bases). The V end lost 8 bases, the J end lost 2 bases, and 9 bases lay between the germline ends. The CDR3 extends over 12 amino acids. The V gene's germline CDR1 is SNHLY and CDR2 FYNNEI.